This T cell receptor (beta chain) stems from a study of blood T cell repertoires in COVID-19. Looking at the study overall: Two negative PCRs, clearance, or symptom resolution characterized the recovered Cohort 3 donors.

Libraries were prepared by immunoSEQ multiplex PCR; TCRdb keeps only in-frame clonotypes and omits some of them. The table has some 300,000 clones, more than 70% seen once. Per the germline V gene, CDR1 is SGHAT and CDR2 is FQNNGV. The V and J ends lost 1 base and 2 bases, in that order; junction bases with no gene match: 5. This CDR3 is 17 amino acids long. Sequencing input: PBMCs or T cells enriched from blood (not recorded which). This TCR derives from a woman aged 55-69 years in a cohort exposed to, infected with or recovered from COVID-19 (not recorded which). V and J are TRBV11-2 and TRBJ2-5; 12 bases agree with TRBD2. CDR3 in DNA: TGTGCCAGCAGCTTAGGAACTAGCGGGAGGTATCAAGAGACCCAGTACTTC. Translated, it gives CASSLGTSGRYQETQYF.